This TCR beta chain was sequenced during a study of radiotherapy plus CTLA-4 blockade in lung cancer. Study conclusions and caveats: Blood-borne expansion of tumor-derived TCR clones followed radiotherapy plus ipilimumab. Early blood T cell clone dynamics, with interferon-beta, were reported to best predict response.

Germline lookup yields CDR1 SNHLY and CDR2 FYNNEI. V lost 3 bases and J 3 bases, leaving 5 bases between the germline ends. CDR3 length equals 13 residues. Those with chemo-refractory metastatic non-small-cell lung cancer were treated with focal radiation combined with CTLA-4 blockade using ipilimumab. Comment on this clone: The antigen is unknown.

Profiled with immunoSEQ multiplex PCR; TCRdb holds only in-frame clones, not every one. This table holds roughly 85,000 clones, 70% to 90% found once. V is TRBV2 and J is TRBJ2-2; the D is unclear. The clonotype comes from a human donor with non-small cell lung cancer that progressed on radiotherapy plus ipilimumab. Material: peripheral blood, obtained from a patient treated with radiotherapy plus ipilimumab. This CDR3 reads CASSDRHTGELFF. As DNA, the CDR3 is TGTGCCAGCAGTGACAGGCACACCGGGGAGCTGTTTTTT.